The 23 T cell receptor beta chains given below trace back to one sample, sequenced in a study of lymphopenia after photon versus proton radiotherapy. Repertoires were generated with immunoSEQ multiplex PCR, while TCRdb's copy carries only in-frame clones and drops some. Of roughly 53,000 clones in the sample, about 86% were seen once. The sequencing here drew on peripheral blood, taken from a patient treated with photon-based radiotherapy. The receptors originated from a man between 50 and 59 years old with gastric cancer.

The CDR3 DNA is TGCGCCAGCAGCTGGAAGGGGGGATTGGCAGATACGCAGTATTTT. Its translation: CASSWKGGLADTQYF. J is TRBJ2-3 and V is TRBV5-1; possibly TRBD1 or TRBD2 for D (6 bases each). The CDR3 sequence is 15 residues long. Germline V gene sequence: CDR1 SGHRS, CDR2 YFSETQ. The V end was cut by 3 bases, the J end by 4 bases, with 15 bases between.

The CDR3 loop reads CASKGEPTYEQYF. The CDR3 DNA reads TGTGCCAGTAAGGGGGAACCAACCTACGAGCAGTACTTC. The gene calls are TRBV19 and TRBJ2-7; D is perhaps TRBD1 (6 bases). Trimming left V 7 bases short and J 2 bases short, with 12 bases between. This CDR3 is built from 13 residues. The V gene's germline CDR1 is LNHDA and CDR2 SQIVND (reference sequence).

The rearrangement links TRBV28 to TRBJ2-7; the D call may be TRBD1 or TRBD2 (5 bases each). CDR1 is MDHEN and CDR2 is SYDVKM in the germline V gene. V was clipped by 3 bases and J by 2 bases, with 20 bases between them. This CDR3 has 17 amino acids. The CDR3 DNA is TGTGCCAGCAGTTTTGCTTGGGGACCCCTACTCGCCTACGAGCAGTACTTC. Its translation: CASSFAWGPLLAYEQYF.

The CDR3 reads CASSSDRVYEQYF. CDR3 DNA sequence: TGCGCCAGCAGCTCGGACAGGGTATACGAGCAGTACTTC. This chain connects TRBV5-1 to TRBJ2-7; 8 nucleotides line up with TRBD1. Germline loops: CDR1 SGHRS, CDR2 YFSETQ. The CDR3 runs to 13 residues. J lost 4 bases, V lost 3 bases, and 3 bases had no gene match.

V gene TRBV29-1 combines with J gene TRBJ2-7; weak D call: TRBD2 (5 bases). V gave up 0 bases and J gave up 6 bases, with 15 bases separating them. The CDR3 is made up of 14 amino acids. Germline V gene lookup returns CDR1 SQVTM and CDR2 ANQGSEA. The DNA of the CDR3 is TGCAGCGTTGAAGATCGGGCTTCGGGGTTCGAGCAGTACTTC. It codes for CSVEDRASGFEQYF.

The chain links TRBV4-1 to TRBJ1-5; D is unclear. CDR3 size: 15 residues. V dropped 0 bases and J dropped 4 bases, with 10 bases sitting between them. Germline values: CDR1 MGHRA, CDR2 YSYEKL. The CDR3 bases are TGCGCCAGCAGCCAAGATAGAGGGCTTAATCAGCCCCAGCATTTT. It specifies CASSQDRGLNQPQHF.

This clone occurred many times. The chain combines TRBV28 with TRBJ2-7, with 7 positions matching TRBD1. The germline V gene encodes CDR1 MDHEN and CDR2 SYDVKM. Losses at the gene ends were 7 bases for V and 3 bases for J; bases not matched to a gene: 9. This CDR3 has 14 amino acids. CDR3 sequence (DNA): TGTGCCAGCACCCTCACCGGGGACAGCTACGAGCAGTACTTC. It translates to CASTLTGDSYEQYF.

CDR3 region: CASSTHVAYEQYF. The DNA of the CDR3 is TGTGCCAGCAGCACCCACGTCGCCTACGAGCAGTACTTC. V gene TRBV9 combines with J gene TRBJ2-7; D unresolved. Germline-derived CDR1 and CDR2 are SGDLS and YYNGEE. This CDR3 comprises 13 residues. V was pared by 4 bases and J by 2 bases, with 10 bases between.

The V gene is TRBV7-9, the J gene TRBJ1-2, with 9 bases identical to TRBD1. CDR1 and CDR2 (germline): SEHNR, FQNEAQ (reference sequence). CDR3 size: 14 residues. Germline trimming cut 6 bases from V and 6 bases from J; bases unmatched to any gene: 8. The CDR3 loop is CASRRTGGGDGYTF. As DNA, the CDR3 is TGTGCCAGCAGGCGAACAGGGGGCGGTGATGGCTACACCTTC.

The chain joins TRBV30 to TRBJ2-2; D is ambiguous. Trimming removed 3 bases at V and 4 bases at J, with 15 bases between. CDR1 is GTSNPN, CDR2 SVGIG, per germline (reference sequence). CDR3 length: 15 residues. The CDR3: CAWRSRVTPTGELFF. In DNA, the CDR3 is TGTGCCTGGAGAAGCAGAGTTACACCCACCGGGGAGCTGTTTTTT.

The chain uses TRBV9 and TRBJ2-5; D is unresolved. V lost 1 base and J 3 bases, leaving 10 bases between the germline ends. CDR1 and CDR2 (germline): SGDLS, YYNGEE. CDR3 size: 14 residues. CDR3 in DNA: TGTGCCAGCAGCGTACAGATGGGAAAAGAGACCCAGTACTTC. Translated: CASSVQMGKETQYF.

In this sample, this clone turned up a few times. V is TRBV2 and J is TRBJ1-5; the D is unclear. The V end was cut by 7 bases, the J end by 3 bases, with 10 bases between. The length of the CDR3 is 13 residues. The germline V gene encodes CDR1 SNHLY and CDR2 FYNNEI. This CDR3 is CASTQVTNQPQHF. In DNA form, the CDR3 reads TGTGCCAGCACCCAGGTTACCAATCAGCCCCAGCATTTT.

The chain couples TRBV19 to TRBJ2-7, with 7 bases lining up with TRBD1. This CDR3 has 15 amino acids. The junction had 6 bases not matched to a gene; V was cut back by 4 bases and J by 0 bases. CDR1 is LNHDA and CDR2 is SQIVND in the germline V gene (reference sequence). The CDR3 DNA reads TGTGCCAGTAGTAGACGGGACAGTAGCTCCTACGAGCAGTACTTC. It specifies CASSRRDSSSYEQYF.

In its sample, this clone was seen a few times. J is TRBJ2-3 and V is TRBV9; TRBD1 or TRBD2 may be the D gene (6 bases each). The CDR3 totals 14 residues. Trimming left V 0 bases short and J 6 bases short, with 11 bases between. Germline CDR1 and CDR2: SGDLS and YYNGEE. CDR3 nucleotides: TGTGCCAGCAGCGTAGACAGGGAGGAGGATACGCAGTATTTT. It specifies CASSVDREEDTQYF. Full variable domain (missing parts from reference TRBV9 and TRBJ2-3): DSGVTQTPKHLITATGQRVTLRCSPRSGDLSVYWYQQSLDQGLQFLIQYYNGEERAKGNILERFSAQQFPDLHSELNLSSLELGDSALYFCASSVDREEDTQYFGPGTRLTVL.

The V and J genes are TRBV18 and TRBJ2-2; D call uncertain. V was pared by 4 bases and J by 5 bases, with 11 bases between. Germline CDR1 is KGHSH and CDR2 is LQKENI. The length of the CDR3 is 14 residues. The CDR3 loop is CASSQRSKTGELFF. CDR3 sequence (DNA): TGTGCCAGCTCACAACGGAGTAAGACCGGGGAGCTGTTTTTT.

Only one count was recorded for this clone. CDR3 sequence (DNA): TGTGCCACTATGACTCTAGCGGGAGGGCCGGATGAGCAGTTCTTC. It yields the protein CATMTLAGGPDEQFF. The chain has TRBV19 and TRBJ2-1; TRBD2 matches at 12 bases. This CDR3 region has 15 residues. Germline loops: CDR1 LNHDA, CDR2 SQIVND (reference sequence). Trimming at V came to 10 bases and at J to 8 bases, leaving 12 bases not matched to a gene.

This clone was recorded once. The chain links TRBV6-1 to TRBJ2-3; no clear D. The CDR3 runs 15 residues. V lost 0 bases to trimming and J lost 0 bases, with 7 bases between them. Germline V gene lookup returns CDR1 MNHNS and CDR2 SASEGT. The CDR3 DNA follows: TGTGCCAGCAGTGAAGCGGTCGGGAGCACAGATACGCAGTATTTT. It codes for CASSEAVGSTDTQYF.

The chain recombines TRBV27 with TRBJ2-5; 9 bases are a match to TRBD2. Germline values: CDR1 MNHEY, CDR2 SMNVEV (reference sequence). The CDR3 loop spans 12 amino acids. With 11 bases clipped from V and 3 bases from J, the junction kept 4 bases outside the gene matches. The CDR3 reads CARVAGEETQYF. The CDR3 DNA reads as TGTGCCCGCGTAGCGGGGGAAGAGACCCAGTACTTC.

This clone has more than one count but fewer than ten. This rearrangement joins TRBV27 to TRBJ2-3, with 7 bases aligning to TRBD1. This CDR3 spans 18 amino acids. The germline V gene has CDR1 MNHEY and CDR2 SMNVEV (reference sequence). J was trimmed by 0 bases and V by 4 bases; bases with no gene match: 13. The CDR3 region has the DNA TGTGCCAGCAGTTCTTGGACAGGCTTAATCTCTAGCACAGATACGCAGTATTTT. Translated: CASSSWTGLISSTDTQYF.

The rearrangement joins TRBV27 to TRBJ2-5; D may match TRBD1 or TRBD2 (6 bases each). Germline V gives CDR1 MNHEY, CDR2 SMNVEV (reference sequence). The CDR3 consists of 14 residues. The V end was cut by 6 bases, the J end by 5 bases, with 16 bases between. The DNA of the CDR3 is TGTGCCAGCAGCATCAACAGGGACTCTGAGACCCAGTACTTC. This encodes CASSINRDSETQYF.

The chain couples TRBV6-5 to TRBJ2-5, with TRBD2 matching over 7 bases. Trimming at V came to 0 bases and at J to 5 bases, leaving 3 bases not matched to a gene. Germline V gene data show CDR1 as MNHEY and CDR2 as SVGAGI. This CDR3 spans 14 amino acids. The CDR3 sequence: CASSYSGGFETQYF. CDR3 coding DNA: TGTGCCAGCAGTTACTCGGGGGGGTTTGAGACCCAGTACTTC.

The chain recombines TRBV7-2 with TRBJ2-1; D is possibly TRBD2 (5 bases). The CDR3 runs 15 residues. Germline CDR1 SGHTA, CDR2 FQGNSA. The ends were cut back, 6 bases at V and 0 bases at J, with 12 bases in the middle. The CDR3 nucleotides read TGTGCCAGCAGACTGGACTTGCCCTCCTACAATGAGCAGTTCTTC. This sequence encodes CASRLDLPSYNEQFF.

This chain links TRBV6-5 with TRBJ1-1, with 9 nucleotides matching TRBD1. Trimming at V came to 6 bases and at J to 5 bases, leaving 7 bases not matched to a gene. Per the germline V gene, CDR1 is MNHEY and CDR2 is SVGAGI. The CDR3 has 14 amino acids. In nucleotides, the CDR3 is TGTGCCAGCAGGCCCGACAGGGGGAGAACTGAAGCTTTCTTT. It specifies CASRPDRGRTEAFF.